The 19 T cell receptor beta chains in this list originate from one sample, sequenced in a study of CD8+CD57+ T cells in acquired aplastic anemia. Profiling that covered TCR beta VDJ and CDR3 relied on genomic DNA as its template. MiXCR was run by TCRdb on the reads, yielding one entry per CDR3 protein. The sample has 100,000 to 120,000 distinct CDR3 sequences, under 60% seen once. Specimen: sorted CD4+, CD8+, or CD8+CD57+ T cells (not recorded which) from PBMCs. Receptors originate from a human donor in good health, serving as a control.

This clonotype was detected only once. This rearrangement joins TRBV6-1 to TRBJ1-6; 9 bases match TRBD1. Germline lookup yields CDR1 MNHNS and CDR2 SASEGT. Losses at the gene ends were 6 bases for V and 9 bases for J; bases not matched to a gene: 12. The CDR3 extends over 16 amino acids. The CDR3 nucleotides are TGTGCCAGCAGCCTACAAACCGGGACAGGGATTTCACCCCTCCACTTT. It codes for CASSLQTGTGISPLHF.

A remark on this clonotype: Being one base from a much bigger clone, this may be a read error. The chain employs TRBV11-2 and TRBJ1-1; 8 nucleotides align to TRBD1. Germline loops: CDR1 SGHAT, CDR2 FQNNGV. The CDR3 extends over 14 amino acids. This CDR3 reads CVSSWTGPNTEAFF. In DNA, the CDR3 is TGTGTCAGCAGCTGGACAGGGCCGAACACTGAAGCTTTCTTT. Supplemented by reference TRBV11-2 and TRBJ1-1, the full variable domain reads EAGVAQSPRYKIIEKRQSVAFWCNPISGHATLYWYQQILGQGPKLLIQFQNNGVVDDSQLPKDRFSAERLKGVDSTLKIQPAKLEDSAVYLCVSSWTGPNTEAFFGQGTRLTVV.

V gene TRBV19 combines with J gene TRBJ1-2; weak D call: TRBD1 (5 bases). CDR1 and CDR2 (germline): LNHDA, SQIVND (reference sequence). This CDR3 region has 12 residues. V lost 11 bases to trimming and J lost 8 bases, with 18 bases between them. The CDR3 coding sequence is TGTGCCTGGAGGGAGAGGGGAAGCGGCTACACCTTC. It encodes CAWRERGSGYTF.

V is TRBV20-1 and J is TRBJ2-5; possibly TRBD2 for D (6 bases). The germline CDR1 and CDR2 sequences are DFQATT and SNEGSKA (reference sequence). CDR3 length: 15 amino acids. Trimming left V 5 bases short and J 4 bases short, with 20 bases between. The CDR3 region is CSASPYSAGRETQYF. CDR3 bases: TGCAGTGCTTCCCCGTATAGCGCGGGAAGAGAGACCCAGTACTTC.

This clonotype was detected once. The rearrangement joins TRBV2 to TRBJ1-2, with TRBD1 identical over 9 bases. The ends lost 6 bases at V and 4 bases at J; junction bases unmatched: 3. Germline CDR1 is SNHLY and CDR2 is FYNNEI. The CDR3 length is 13 residues. The CDR3 loop is CASSWDRVYGYTF. CDR3 DNA: TGTGCCAGCAGCTGGGACAGGGTCTATGGCTACACCTTC.

This clonotype showed up many times. The genes are TRBV9 and TRBJ2-1; possibly TRBD2 for D (7 bases). The CDR3 sequence is 15 residues long. V lost 4 bases and J lost 6, with 17 bases in between. CDR1 and CDR2 from the germline V gene are SGDLS and YYNGEE. The CDR3 region is CASSPSAGASNEQFF. The CDR3 DNA sequence: TGTGCCAGCAGCCCAAGCGCGGGGGCCTCCAATGAGCAGTTCTTC.

Many counts were recorded for this clonotype. This rearrangement joins TRBV11-2 to TRBJ1-1, with D tentatively TRBD1 (5 bases). This CDR3 comprises 14 residues. The V end lost 5 bases, the J end lost 0 bases, and 10 bases lay between the germline ends. Germline V gives CDR1 SGHAT, CDR2 FQNNGV. CDR3 sequence reads: CASSAGLLNTEAFF. In nucleotides, the CDR3 is TGTGCCAGCAGCGCGGGACTTTTGAACACTGAAGCTTTCTTT.

The rearrangement joins TRBV20-1 to TRBJ2-7, with D perhaps TRBD1 (5 bases). Trimming pared 7 bases from V and 4 bases from J, leaving 14 bases between. The CDR3 spans 12 residues. Germline V gene sequence: CDR1 DFQATT, CDR2 SNEGSKA (reference sequence). Written as DNA, the CDR3 is TGCAGTGTCGGCCCAGGGATGTACGAGCAGTACTTC. Translation gives CSVGPGMYEQYF.

This clonotype occurred many times. The chain employs TRBV9 and TRBJ1-4; maybe TRBD1 (6 bases). V lost 3 bases and J 0 bases, leaving 9 bases between the germline ends. This CDR3 comprises 15 residues. Germline CDR1 and CDR2: SGDLS and YYNGEE. CDR3 bases: TGTGCCAGCAGCGAGTCAGGGGCAACTAATGAAAAACTGTTTTTT. As protein: CASSESGATNEKLFF.

For this clonotype: An end of the junction differs from the germline gene, which may be a read error. The CDR3 protein is CASGVGRTSGGGGNEQFF. The CDR3 DNA sequence: TGTGCCAGCGGCGTAGGAAGGACTAGCGGGGGAGGGGGTAATGAGCAGTTCTTC. The chain couples TRBV9 to TRBJ2-1; 13 positions agree with TRBD2. CDR3 size: 18 residues. Germline CDR1 reads SGDLS; CDR2 reads YYNGEE.

There are many counts of this clonotype. This may arise from a read error, as a much more abundant clone is one base away. V and J are TRBV2 and TRBJ1-1, with D maybe TRBD1 (5 bases). CDR1 and CDR2 from the germline V gene are SNHLY and FYNNEI. With 4 bases removed from V and 3 bases from J, the gap between germline ends came to 6 bases. The CDR3 consists of 12 residues. CDR3 in DNA: TGTGCCAGCAGTGGGGGGTACACTGAAGCTTTCTTT. Its translation: CASSGGYTEAFF.

In its sample, this clonotype was seen a few times. The CDR3 nucleotides are TGTGCCACGGGTGGACCAGAAACACGCACAGATACGCAGTATTTT. Translated: CATGGPETRTDTQYF. The chain links TRBV24-1 to TRBJ2-3; D is unclear. Looked up from germline, CDR1 is KGHDR and CDR2 is SFDVKD. The CDR3 has 15 amino acids. V lost 10 bases and J 1 base, leaving 17 bases between the germline ends.

Ten or more counts support this clonotype. The genes are TRBV25-1 and TRBJ2-7; possible D gene TRBD2, 6 bases. The CDR3 length is 14 residues. V was trimmed by 2 bases and J by 2 bases, leaving 10 bases between them. The germline V gene encodes CDR1 MGHDK and CDR2 SYGVNS. For the CDR3, the DNA is TGTGCCAGCAGTGAAGAAGGCGGGGCCTACGAGCAGTACTTC. Its protein is CASSEEGGAYEQYF.

The chain is built from TRBV25-1 and TRBJ1-5; no clear D gene. Germline V gene lookup returns CDR1 MGHDK and CDR2 SYGVNS. Trimming took 3 bases from V and 9 from J, leaving 15 bases between them. The CDR3 loop spans 14 amino acids. CDR3 sequence (DNA): TGTGCCAGCAGTGAGCAGGCGACTACGTGGCCCCAGCATTTT. Protein sequence: CASSEQATTWPQHF.

The chain has TRBV25-1 and TRBJ1-1, with 8 nucleotides matching TRBD1. The V gene end was trimmed by 4 bases and the J gene end by 0 bases; junction bases not matched to a gene: 10. The CDR3 covers 17 residues. Germline V lookup: CDR1 MGHDK, CDR2 SYGVNS. The CDR3 coding sequence is TGTGCCAGCAGTGGGGGGGGCAGGGGGCCGATGAACACTGAAGCTTTCTTT. This gives the protein CASSGGGRGPMNTEAFF.

This chain uses TRBV19 with TRBJ2-7; 10 nucleotides line up with TRBD1. The germline V gene has CDR1 LNHDA and CDR2 SQIVND (reference sequence). This CDR3 spans 15 amino acids. The V segment lost 6 bases and the J segment 2 bases; nucleotides outside the gene matches: 7. CDR3 sequence: CASSATGTGAYEQYF. Here the CDR3 DNA reads TGTGCCAGTAGCGCAACCGGGACAGGGGCCTACGAGCAGTACTTC.

The rearrangement uses TRBV9 and TRBJ1-1; D perhaps matches TRBD1 (6 bases). Per germline, CDR1 SGDLS and CDR2 YYNGEE. The V and J ends lost 4 bases and 1 base respectively, with 14 bases between them. The CDR3 consists of 15 residues. The CDR3 protein is CASSPRGGANTEAFF. The CDR3, as DNA: TGTGCCAGCAGCCCCAGAGGGGGTGCGAACACTGAAGCTTTCTTT.

This chain uses TRBV7-9 with TRBJ2-5; D tentatively reads TRBD1 or TRBD2 (6 bases each). CDR1 and CDR2 from the germline V gene are SEHNR and FQNEAQ (reference sequence). The CDR3 runs 14 residues. Trimming left V 6 bases short and J 3 bases short, with 14 bases between. CDR3 amino acids: CASRLRGPEETQYF. CDR3 DNA sequence: TGTGCCAGCAGACTCCGGGGGCCTGAAGAGACCCAGTACTTC.

This clonotype was observed many times. The V call is TRBV29-1, the J call TRBJ1-1; the D is unclear. Germline assignment: CDR1 SQVTM and CDR2 ANQGSEA. Trimming left V 3 bases short and J 5 bases short, with 16 bases between. The CDR3 is made up of 14 amino acids. CDR3 sequence: CSVEFPVRKTEAFF. The CDR3 coding sequence is TGCAGCGTTGAGTTTCCCGTGCGGAAAACTGAAGCTTTCTTT.